These 12 T cell receptor beta chains share one sample of origin, sequenced in a study of human T cells and chemical hapten exposure. Each CDR3 protein gets one entry after TCRdb re-called the RACE reads with MiXCR. The data contain approximately 370,000 distinct CDR3 sequences, around 5% of them singletons. Time point given: pre-sensitization, week 0. Described treatment: therapeutic diphenylcyclopropenone sensitization with weekly scalp DPC. Source: whole blood, taken in connection with sensitization to the hapten diphenylcyclopropenone (DPC). Receptors originate from a woman aged 18-29 years with alopecia areata. Some clones in this sample may be carry-over from other donors' samples.

V and J are TRBV7-2 and TRBJ2-3, with D unclear. Germline V gene data show CDR1 as SGHTA and CDR2 as FQGNSA. This CDR3 contains 13 residues. Between the trimmed V and J ends, which lost 5 bases and 3 bases, there was a span of 9 bases. The CDR3 nucleotides are TGTGCCAGCAGCATTACACCAACAGATACGCAGTATTTT. This gives the protein CASSITPTDTQYF.

This clonotype showed up just a few times. V and J are TRBV4-3 and TRBJ1-1; 10 bases agree with TRBD1. CDR1 is LGHNA and CDR2 is YSLEER in the germline V gene. The CDR3 consists of 17 residues. After removal of 2 bases from V and 6 bases from J, the junction contained 12 bases not matched to a gene. The CDR3 region is CASSQTNPGQGIAEAFF. The DNA for the CDR3 is TGCGCCAGCAGCCAAACAAATCCGGGACAGGGGATCGCTGAAGCTTTCTTT.

The chain carries TRBV20-1 and TRBJ2-3; the D call may be TRBD1 or TRBD2 (5 bases each). Trimming removed 4 bases from V and 4 bases from J, with 15 bases in between. Germline CDR1 and CDR2: DFQATT and SNEGSKA (reference sequence). The CDR3 spans 14 residues. The CDR3 loop is CSAKSGGLADTQYF. The CDR3 DNA is TGCAGTGCTAAGAGTGGGGGATTAGCAGATACGCAGTATTTT.

This clonotype was picked up many times. CDR3 nucleotides: TGTGCCAGCAGCCCAAGAGGGCCACTGTTTTTT. The encoded protein is CASSPRGPLFF. The chain carries TRBV7-6 and TRBJ1-4; D gene ambiguous. The CDR3 spans 11 residues. With 5 bases removed from V and 13 bases from J, the gap between germline ends came to 11 bases. Germline-derived CDR1 and CDR2 are SGHVS and FNYEAQ.

This chain uses TRBV6-2 or TRBV6-3 with TRBJ2-5, with a possible D match to TRBD1 (6 bases). Between the trimmed V and J ends, which lost 7 bases and 7 bases, there was a span of 19 bases. Germline lookup yields CDR1 MNHEY and CDR2 SVGEGT. The CDR3 length is 14 residues. DNA of the CDR3: TGTGCCAGCACCATCGGACAGACCTTCTCGACCCAGTACTTC. This codes for CASTIGQTFSTQYF.

This clonotype was seen a handful of times. The V gene is TRBV15, the J gene TRBJ2-3; D may be TRBD1 or TRBD2 (6 bases each). The CDR3 sequence is 18 residues long. V was shortened by 2 bases and J by 2 bases, with 20 bases between the two germline ends. Germline V lookup: CDR1 LNHNV, CDR2 YYDKDF (reference sequence). CDR3 sequence reads: CATSRPNPGDSDTDTQYF. CDR3 sequence (DNA): TGTGCCACCAGCAGACCAAACCCAGGGGACTCCGACACAGATACGCAGTATTTT.

This clonotype was recorded at least ten times. The chain carries TRBV2 and TRBJ1-4, with 7 bases matching TRBD1. This CDR3 spans 14 amino acids. V was pared by 6 bases and J by 3 bases, with 4 bases of the junction left unmatched. The germline gives CDR1 SNHLY, CDR2 FYNNEI. CDR3 amino acids: CASRRQGANEKLFF. The CDR3 DNA reads TGTGCCAGCAGAAGACAGGGAGCTAATGAAAAACTGTTTTTT.

A few counts support this clonotype. CDR3 in DNA: TGTGCCAGCAGCTCCTGGGACAGGGGGATCGGGGAGCTGTTTTTT. It encodes CASSSWDRGIGELFF. The gene calls are TRBV7-6 and TRBJ2-2, with 11 bases fitting TRBD1. The J segment lost 7 bases and the V segment lost 4 bases, leaving 5 bases of the junction unmatched. Germline V gives CDR1 SGHVS, CDR2 FNYEAQ. The CDR3 spans 15 residues.

The CDR3 DNA reads as TGCAGCGTTGAAGGGATCAGGGGACGATCAGCTAACTATGGCTACACCTTC. Protein sequence: CSVEGIRGRSANYGYTF. The chain is built from TRBV29-1 and TRBJ1-2; perhaps TRBD1 as D (6 bases). CDR1 is SQVTM, CDR2 ANQGSEA, per germline. The germline V and J ends were trimmed by 1 base and 0 bases, with 18 bases remaining between them. This CDR3 contains 17 residues.

The sample holds a few counts of this clonotype. The chain combines TRBV18 with TRBJ1-4; D ambiguous. Trimming took 5 bases from V and 8 from J, leaving 24 bases between them. This CDR3 is 17 amino acids long. The germline CDR1 and CDR2 sequences are KGHSH and LQKENI. CDR3: CASSNTPATTPDEKLFF. The CDR3 DNA follows: TGTGCCAGCTCAAACACCCCAGCGACAACACCCGACGAAAAACTGTTTTTT. Supplemented by reference TRBV18 and TRBJ1-4, the full variable domain reads NAGVMQNPRHLVRRRGQEARLRCSPMKGHSHVYWYRQLPEEGLKFMVYLQKENIIDESGMPKERFSAEFPKEGPSILRIQQVVRGDSAAYFCASSNTPATTPDEKLFFGSGTQLSVL.

The chain couples TRBV4-2 to TRBJ2-7; possible D gene TRBD2, 5 bases. CDR3 length: 15 residues. Per germline, CDR1 LGHNA and CDR2 YNFKEQ. V shed 2 bases and J shed 4 bases, with 15 bases lying between them. The CDR3 nucleotides are TGTGCCAGCAGCCAATACTCGGTAGGGAGTTACGAGCAGTACTTC. Translating gives CASSQYSVGSYEQYF.

This clonotype was seen repeatedly, ten times or more. J is TRBJ2-3 and V is TRBV10-3; 11 bases line up with TRBD2. The CDR3 loop spans 14 amino acids. The V segment lost 10 bases and the J segment 6 bases; nucleotides outside the gene matches: 9. The germline gives CDR1 ENHRY, CDR2 SYGVKD. DNA of the CDR3: TGTGCCACCGTAGCGGGGGGGCTAGGGGATACGCAGTATTTT. It encodes CATVAGGLGDTQYF.